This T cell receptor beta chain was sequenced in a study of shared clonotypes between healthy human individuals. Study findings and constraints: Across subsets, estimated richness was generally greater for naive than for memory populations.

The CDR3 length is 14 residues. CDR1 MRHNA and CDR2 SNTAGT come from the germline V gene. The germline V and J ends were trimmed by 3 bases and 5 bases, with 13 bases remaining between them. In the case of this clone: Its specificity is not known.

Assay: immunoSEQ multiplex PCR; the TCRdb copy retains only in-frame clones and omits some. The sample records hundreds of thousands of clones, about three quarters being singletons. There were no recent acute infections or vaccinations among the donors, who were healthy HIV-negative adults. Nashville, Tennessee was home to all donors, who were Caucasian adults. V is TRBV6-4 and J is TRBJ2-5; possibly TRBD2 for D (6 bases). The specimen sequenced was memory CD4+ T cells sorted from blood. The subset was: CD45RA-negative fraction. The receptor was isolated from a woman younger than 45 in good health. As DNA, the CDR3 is TGTGCCAGCAGTGAGGTTTATGGAGGGGAGACCCAGTACTTC. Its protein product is CASSEVYGGETQYF.